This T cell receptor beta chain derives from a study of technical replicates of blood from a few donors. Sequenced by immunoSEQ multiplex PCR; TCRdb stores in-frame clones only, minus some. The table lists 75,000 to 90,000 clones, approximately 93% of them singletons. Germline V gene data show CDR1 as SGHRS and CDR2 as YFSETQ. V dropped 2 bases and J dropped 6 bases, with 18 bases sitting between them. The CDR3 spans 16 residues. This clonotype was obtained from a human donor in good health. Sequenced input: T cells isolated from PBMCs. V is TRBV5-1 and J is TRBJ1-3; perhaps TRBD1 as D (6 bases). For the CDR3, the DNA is TGCGCCAGCAGCTTAGGCTCACAGGGTCCTGCAAACACCATATATTTT. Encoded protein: CASSLGSQGPANTIYF.